This T cell receptor (beta chain) is from a study of human T cells and chemical hapten exposure. The study, taken as a whole, reports: Expanded TCRs created a significantly greater count of big CDR3 similarity clusters than controls did.

The time point was: patch test 3, about 24 weeks after DPC sensitization. Treatment given: therapeutic diphenylcyclopropenone sensitization with weekly scalp DPC. The authors extracted total RNA from unfractionated whole blood. As concerns this clonotype: Its antigen is as yet unknown.

CDR1 SGDLS and CDR2 YYNGEE come from the germline V gene. The CDR3 consists of 15 residues. Trimming pared 0 bases from V and 8 bases from J, leaving 16 bases between. TCRdb re-derived calls from the RACE reads in MiXCR, one entry per CDR3 protein. Seen here are over 35,000 distinct CDR3 sequences, about an eighth observed once, and the top ten hold around 2.5%. Sequences were derived from whole blood, sampled in connection with sensitization to the hapten diphenylcyclopropenone (DPC). This chain connects TRBV9 to TRBJ2-3, with a weak D call TRBD1 (5 bases). The clonotype originates from a middle-aged woman with alopecia areata. Some clones in this sample may be carry-over from other donors' samples. CDR3 nucleotide sequence: TGTGCCAGCAGCGTAGATCGACAGAGCTTCGGTACGCAGTATTTT. Translated, it gives CASSVDRQSFGTQYF.